This T cell receptor beta chain is drawn from a study of T cell changes during pregnancy in multiple sclerosis (dated by TCRdb to about 2019). The study in broad terms: In women with multiple sclerosis, the researchers looked at how the T cell repertoire shifted as pregnancy progressed.

With regard to this clone: What antigen it recognizes has not been identified. No base quality information exists; no much larger clone differs at one position.

The method behind the library was the immunoSEQ multiplex PCR assay. TCRdb's version of the immuneACCESS table is confined to in-frame rearrangements and falls short of the full clone set. An unresolved V gene accounts for under half of the shortfall where checked; the remainder is of unknown origin. A total of approximately 64,000 clones appear in this sample, less than 95% of them only once. More than 2% of the sample is in the top ten clones. The receptor was derived from a female donor in good health, enrolled as a control in a pregnancy study. The sequences come from peripheral blood, collected in the second trimester of pregnancy.

The CDR3 protein: CASGMGRSNEQFF. The nucleotides read TGTGCCAGCGGTATGGGGAGGAGCAATGAGCAGTTCTTC. The sequence is built from TRBV6-5 and TRBJ2-1; a weak D assignment points to TRBD2 (6 bases agree). V sheds 8 bases and J sheds 6 bases, leaving 14 bases between their ends. CDR1 MNHEY and CDR2 SVGAGI were looked up in the germline V gene. From the cysteine up to the phenylalanine, the CDR3 has a length of 13 residues. Of all the DNA, just the CDR3 is kept, 39 bases in frame from base 1.